The 20 T cell receptor beta chains presented below share a single source sample, sequenced in a study of beta chain features in type 1 diabetes. The sequenced template was cDNA made from the entire isolated RNA. Sequenced by immunoSEQ multiplex PCR; TCRdb stores in-frame clones only, minus some. The sample holds fewer than 500,000 clones, about 15% seen once. The sequenced sample was naive CD4+ T cells from blood. All receptors come from a man aged 25 to 40 in good health.

V is TRBV5-4 and J is TRBJ1-1; D is uncertain. Germline CDR1 SGHNT, CDR2 YYREEE (reference sequence). CDR3 length: 13 amino acids. V lost 4 bases, J lost 6 bases, and 13 bases lay in between. The CDR3, as DNA: TGTGCCAGCAGCGTCACAGAACACGCTGAAGCTTTCTTT. It is translated as CASSVTEHAEAFF. The full variable domain, rest sourced from reference TRBV5-4 and TRBJ1-1, is ETGVTQSPTHLIKTRGQQVTLRCSSQSGHNTVSWYQQALGQGPQFIFQYYREEENGRGNFPPRFSGLQFPNYSSELNVNALELDDSALYLCASSVTEHAEAFFGQGTRLTVV.

This clone was detected only a few times. The rearrangement links TRBV11-2 to TRBJ1-2; D remains ambiguous. The V end lost 4 bases, the J end lost 8 bases, and 11 bases lay between the germline ends. Germline V gene lookup returns CDR1 SGHAT and CDR2 FQNNGV. This CDR3 region has 12 residues. CDR3 in amino acids: CASSSAGLGYTF. CDR3 bases: TGTGCCAGCAGCTCTGCGGGATTGGGCTACACCTTC.

The table lists this clone with a few counts. The CDR3 nucleotides read TGTGCCAGCAGCCCCGAGGACAGGGGCACAGAGACCCAGTACTTC. Translating it yields CASSPEDRGTETQYF. The chain joins TRBV21-1 to TRBJ2-5; the D call of TRBD1 is as the table states it, not checked on the DNA. TRBV21-1 counts as a pseudogene. There are 15 residues in the CDR3.

This clone turned up a few times. The J gene is TRBJ2-1, the V gene TRBV29-1; TRBD1 matches at 10 bases. Per the germline V gene, CDR1 is SQVTM and CDR2 is ANQGSEA. This CDR3 is 18 amino acids long. V shed 8 bases and J 0 bases; nucleotides not matched to a gene: 16. The CDR3 sequence is CSSTGDRGQTLSYNEQFF. The CDR3 DNA follows: TGCAGCTCCACGGGAGACAGGGGGCAAACCCTCTCCTACAATGAGCAGTTCTTC.

The chain has TRBV10-3 and TRBJ1-5; D gene ambiguous. The germline CDR1 and CDR2 sequences are ENHRY and SYGVKD. V was trimmed by 10 bases and J by 7 bases, leaving 20 bases between them. CDR3 size: 14 residues. CDR3 coding DNA: TGTGCCACTGAGGCGGGGAACAGTGGACAGCCCCAGCATTTT. Residues: CATEAGNSGQPQHF.

The chain couples TRBV6-6 to TRBJ2-3; D is ambiguous. This CDR3 spans 16 amino acids. Germline CDR1 and CDR2: MNHNY and SVGAGI (reference sequence). V gave up 3 bases and J gave up 6 bases, with 19 bases separating them. In nucleotides, the CDR3 is TGTGCCAGCAGTTATTTTCCGACACCGCGTACGGATACGCAGTATTTT. Its translation is CASSYFPTPRTDTQYF.

The chain has TRBV20-1 and TRBJ2-7; 8 bases agree with TRBD1. Germline-derived CDR1 and CDR2 are DFQATT and SNEGSKA (reference sequence). The CDR3 has 11 residues. J was trimmed by 6 bases and V by 6 bases; bases with no gene match: 4. CDR3 in amino acids: CSALQGGEQYV. In nucleotides, the CDR3 is TGCAGTGCACTACAGGGGGGCGAGCAGTACGTC.

This clone turned up a few times. V gene TRBV7-2 combines with J gene TRBJ2-7; 7 bases map to TRBD1. With 5 bases clipped from V and 4 bases from J, the junction kept 11 bases outside the gene matches. The length of the CDR3 is 15 residues. CDR1 and CDR2 from the germline V gene are SGHTA and FQGNSA. This CDR3 reads CASSRYVGQPYEQYV. CDR3 coding DNA: TGTGCCAGCAGCCGCTACGTGGGACAGCCTTACGAGCAGTACGTC.

The chain has TRBV18 and TRBJ1-5; D gene ambiguous. Germline CDR1 and CDR2: KGHSH and LQKENI. V lost 2 bases and J lost 3, with 5 bases in between. The CDR3 sequence is 13 residues long. CDR3 in amino acids: CASSPGVNQPQHF. Written as DNA, the CDR3 is TGTGCCAGCTCACCAGGGGTCAATCAGCCCCAGCATTTT.

The chain couples TRBV4-3 to TRBJ2-7; D perhaps matches TRBD1 (6 bases). The ends were cut back, 1 base at V and 6 bases at J, with 19 bases in the middle. The germline V gene encodes CDR1 LGHNA and CDR2 YSLEER. CDR3 size: 16 residues. CDR3 nucleotides: TGCGCCAGCAGCCAAGCTGGGACAACCCTCTTCCGCGAGCAGTACTTC. Encoded protein: CASSQAGTTLFREQYF.

Only a few counts were recorded for this clone. This specimen includes other DNA sequences encoding the same CDR3. CDR3 DNA sequence: TGTGCCAGCAGCTTACGGGACAGGGACTATGGCTACACCTTC. This gives the protein CASSLRDRDYGYTF. The rearrangement joins TRBV7-2 to TRBJ1-2, with 9 bases matching TRBD1. The CDR3 spans 14 residues. Per the germline V gene, CDR1 is SGHTA and CDR2 is FQGNSA. The V segment lost 2 bases and the J segment 3 bases; nucleotides outside the gene matches: 1.

The chain carries TRBV27 and TRBJ2-3; TRBD1 is a possible D gene (6 bases). Germline V gives CDR1 MNHEY, CDR2 SMNVEV (reference sequence). This CDR3 is built from 16 residues. Trimming cost V 2 bases and J 0 bases, with 12 bases left between them. CDR3 residues: CASSLTWTASTDTQYF. The CDR3 DNA follows: TGTGCCAGCAGTTTAACCTGGACAGCTAGCACAGATACGCAGTATTTT.

This chain connects TRBV10-3 to TRBJ1-2, with D tentatively TRBD1 (5 bases). V dropped 3 bases and J dropped 6 bases, with 5 bases sitting between them. From germline, CDR1 is ENHRY and CDR2 SYGVKD. The CDR3 runs to 11 residues. This CDR3 reads CAISDRDGYTF. CDR3 sequence (DNA): TGTGCCATCAGTGACAGGGATGGCTACACCTTC.

The chain is built from TRBV25-1 and TRBJ1-2; D not certain. V lost 8 bases and J 5 bases, leaving 15 bases between the germline ends. This CDR3 has 13 residues. Germline V CDR1 and CDR2: MGHDK, SYGVNS. Here the CDR3 reads CASGEVGLYGYTF. CDR3 DNA: TGTGCCAGCGGGGAAGTTGGGCTATATGGCTACACCTTC.

This clone occurred a few times. V gene TRBV27 combines with J gene TRBJ1-2, with a possible D match to TRBD1 (6 bases). CDR3 size: 14 residues. V gave up 3 bases and J gave up 4 bases, with 12 bases separating them. Germline CDR1 is MNHEY and CDR2 is SMNVEV (reference sequence). The CDR3 DNA reads as TGTGCCAGCAGTTTTAACAGGGACCCCTATGGCTACACCTTC. It is translated as CASSFNRDPYGYTF.

This clone was detected only a few times. The rearrangement links TRBV30 to TRBJ2-7; 11 positions agree with TRBD2. The junction had 4 bases not matched to a gene; V was cut back by 0 bases and J by 3 bases. CDR3 length: 15 amino acids. Germline CDR1 is GTSNPN and CDR2 is SVGIG (reference sequence). The CDR3 nucleotides read TGTGCCTGGAGTGTTGGTCTAGCGGGAGGCTACGAGCAGTACGTC. Protein: CAWSVGLAGGYEQYV.

There are a few counts of this clone. In the same sample, other DNA sequences code for this CDR3. The chain recombines TRBV18 with TRBJ2-3, with D unresolved. The CDR3 contains 14 residues. Trimming took off 1 base at V and 4 bases at J, with 9 bases between the two ends. Germline V gives CDR1 KGHSH, CDR2 LQKENI. CDR3 amino acids: CASSPLGGADTQYF. The CDR3 DNA reads TGTGCCAGCTCACCACTTGGCGGTGCAGATACGCAGTATTTT.

This clone was seen more than once but under ten times. The CDR3 is CASSIAAGNQPQHF. In nucleotides, the CDR3 is TGTGCCAGTAGTATAGCGGCGGGCAATCAGCCCCAGCATTTT. The chain combines TRBV19 with TRBJ1-5, with D unclear. V lost 1 base and J 2 bases, leaving 6 bases between the germline ends. The CDR3 spans 14 residues. Per the germline V gene, CDR1 is LNHDA and CDR2 is SQIVND (reference sequence).

This clone was detected a few times. Other DNA sequences of this sample code for an identical CDR3. This rearrangement joins TRBV14 to TRBJ2-5; 13 bases are a match to TRBD2. The ends lost 6 bases at V and 4 bases at J; junction bases unmatched: 2. The CDR3 has 14 residues. Germline CDR1 and CDR2: SGHDN and FVKESK. CDR3 DNA: TGTGCCAGCAGTCGACTAGCGGGGGGAGAGACCCAGTACTTC. Protein product: CASSRLAGGETQYF.

This clone was picked up a small number of times. V is TRBV9 and J is TRBJ1-1; D gene unclear. CDR3 length equals 17 residues. Trimming pared 0 bases from V and 3 bases from J, leaving 18 bases between. CDR1 and CDR2 from the germline V gene are SGDLS and YYNGEE. In DNA form, the CDR3 reads TGTGCCAGCAGCGTAGGCTTGACCGCCTCTAAGGACACTGAAGCTTTCTTT. Amino acid sequence: CASSVGLTASKDTEAFF. The full variable domain, rest sourced from reference TRBV9 and TRBJ1-1, is DSGVTQTPKHLITATGQRVTLRCSPRSGDLSVYWYQQSLDQGLQFLIQYYNGEERAKGNILERFSAQQFPDLHSELNLSSLELGDSALYFCASSVGLTASKDTEAFFGQGTRLTVV.